Shown below are 17 T cell receptor beta chains from a single sample sequenced in a study of blood T cell repertoires in COVID-19. Profiling relied on immunoSEQ multiplex PCR, and the TCRdb table lists in-frame clones only, not all of them. This sample has more than 30,000 clones, with roughly 78% found just once. The sequenced sample was peripheral blood. Receptors originate from a woman in her 70s with acute or convalescent COVID-19.

This rearrangement joins TRBV19 to TRBJ2-1; 7 bases align to TRBD1. This CDR3 contains 15 residues. Trimming took 1 base from V and 4 from J; bases not matched to a gene: 4. CDR1 is LNHDA, CDR2 SQIVND, per germline (reference sequence). The CDR3 sequence: CASSIARGRYNEQFF. The CDR3 DNA sequence: TGTGCCAGTAGTATAGCGAGGGGGCGGTACAATGAGCAGTTCTTC. The complete variable domain, with remaining parts taken from reference TRBV19 and TRBJ2-1, reads DGGITQSPKYLFRKEGQNVTLSCEQNLNHDAMYWYRQDPGQGLRLIYYSQIVNDFQKGDIAEGYSVSREKKESFPLTVTSAQKNPTAFYLCASSIARGRYNEQFFGPGTRLTVL.

This CDR3 reads CASNLPPGTGDYGYTF. The CDR3 nucleotides are TGTGCCAGCAACTTGCCGCCCGGGACAGGGGACTATGGCTACACCTTC. This chain uses TRBV7-9 with TRBJ1-2; 10 bases map to TRBD1. Losses at the gene ends were 7 bases for V and 3 bases for J; bases not matched to a gene: 11. CDR1 is SEHNR and CDR2 is FQNEAQ in the germline V gene (reference sequence). The CDR3 has 16 amino acids.

V is TRBV7-9 and J is TRBJ2-5, with D perhaps matching TRBD2 (5 bases). Trimming removed 2 bases from V and 7 bases from J, with 11 bases in between. CDR1 and CDR2 from the germline V gene are SEHNR and FQNEAQ (reference sequence). The CDR3 totals 13 residues. This CDR3 reads CASSLSGERTQYF. DNA for the CDR3: TGTGCCAGCAGCTTATCCGGGGAGAGGACCCAGTACTTC. The variable domain in full, completed from reference TRBV7-9 and TRBJ2-5, reads DTGVSQNPRHKITKRGQNVTFRCDPISEHNRLYWYRQTLGQGPEFLTYFQNEAQLEKSRLLSDRFSAERPKGSFSTLEIQRTEQGDSAMYLCASSLSGERTQYFGPGTRLLVL.

The J gene is TRBJ1-5, the V gene TRBV19; 11 bases align to TRBD1. The V and J ends lost 3 bases and 6 bases, in that order; junction bases with no gene match: 4. Germline loops: CDR1 LNHDA, CDR2 SQIVND (reference sequence). This CDR3 has 15 residues. The CDR3 spells CASSIPGTGGQPQHF. DNA of the CDR3: TGTGCCAGTAGTATCCCCGGGACAGGGGGTCAGCCCCAGCATTTT.

This chain connects TRBV27 to TRBJ2-1; TRBD2 matches 13 bases. Germline V gene sequence: CDR1 MNHEY, CDR2 SMNVEV (reference sequence). The CDR3 covers 15 residues. V shed 5 bases, J shed 4 bases, and the junction held 2 bases outside the gene matches. CDR3 in DNA: TGTGCCAGCAGTCCGGGACTAGCGGGATACAATGAGCAGTTCTTC. Translating gives CASSPGLAGYNEQFF.

The J gene is TRBJ1-2, the V gene TRBV27; tentatively, D is TRBD1 (5 bases). The CDR3 consists of 13 residues. Trimming took off 2 bases at V and 8 bases at J, with 12 bases between the two ends. Looked up from germline, CDR1 is MNHEY and CDR2 is SMNVEV (reference sequence). The CDR3 DNA reads as TGTGCCAGCAGTTTAGGCGGGGGTCGAGGCTACACCTTC. Encoded protein: CASSLGGGRGYTF.

The chain uses TRBV2 and TRBJ2-6, with D possibly matching TRBD1 (6 bases). The ends were cut back, 4 bases at V and 0 bases at J, with 7 bases in the middle. The CDR3 is 15 residues long. Germline CDR1 and CDR2: SNHLY and FYNNEI. This CDR3 reads CASSADSSGANVLTF. The CDR3 nucleotides are TGTGCCAGCAGTGCGGACAGCTCTGGGGCCAACGTCCTGACTTTC.

This sequence joins TRBV6-5 and TRBJ2-1; D might be TRBD2 (5 bases). The CDR3 consists of 16 residues. From germline, CDR1 is MNHEY and CDR2 SVGAGI. The germline V and J ends were trimmed by 0 bases and 0 bases, with 9 bases remaining between them. Written as DNA, the CDR3 is TGTGCCAGCAGTTACTCGAGCGGCAGCTCCTACAATGAGCAGTTCTTC. Translation gives CASSYSSGSSYNEQFF.

V and J are TRBV5-1 and TRBJ1-1; 7 bases are a match to TRBD1. The CDR3 consists of 15 residues. Trimming at V came to 4 bases and at J to 1 base, leaving 7 bases not matched to a gene. Germline loops: CDR1 SGHRS, CDR2 YFSETQ. The CDR3 here is CASSTAGTANTEAFF. CDR3 in DNA: TGCGCCAGCAGCACAGCCGGGACAGCGAACACTGAAGCTTTCTTT. Complete variable domain (other parts from reference TRBV5-1 and TRBJ1-1): KAGVTQTPRYLIKTRGQQVTLSCSPISGHRSVSWYQQTPGQGLQFLFEYFSETQRNKGNFPGRFSGRQFSNSRSEMNVSTLELGDSALYLCASSTAGTANTEAFFGQGTRLTVV.

The chain employs TRBV4-2 and TRBJ1-1; the D gene is possibly TRBD1 (5 bases). The CDR3 consists of 11 residues. Looked up from germline, CDR1 is LGHNA and CDR2 is YNFKEQ. Trimming removed 7 bases at V and 4 bases at J, with 7 bases between. The CDR3 sequence: CASKGATEAFF. The CDR3 nucleotides read TGTGCCAGCAAAGGGGCCACTGAAGCTTTCTTT.

The chain joins TRBV28 to TRBJ2-5; no firm D call. CDR3 length: 14 residues. The germline gives CDR1 MDHEN, CDR2 SYDVKM. Trimming took off 3 bases at V and 3 bases at J, with 11 bases between the two ends. The chain's CDR3 is CASSFGSLEETQYF. The CDR3 coding sequence is TGTGCCAGCAGTTTCGGTAGTTTGGAAGAGACCCAGTACTTC. Together with reference TRBV28 and TRBJ2-5, the CDR3 gives the full variable domain: DVKVTQSSRYLVKRTGEKVFLECVQDMDHENMFWYRQDPGLGLRLIYFSYDVKMKEKGDIPEGYSVSREKKERFSLILESASTNQTSMYLCASSFGSLEETQYFGPGTRLLVL.

The rearrangement uses TRBV5-1 and TRBJ2-5; 7 positions match TRBD1. CDR1 is SGHRS, CDR2 YFSETQ, per germline. CDR3 size: 14 residues. V lost 4 bases, J lost 0 bases, and 3 bases stayed unmatched. The CDR3 protein is CASSPQGYQETQYF. The CDR3 nucleotides are TGCGCCAGCAGCCCACAGGGGTACCAAGAGACCCAGTACTTC.

This rearrangement joins TRBV5-1 to TRBJ2-3, with 7 bases fitting TRBD1. The CDR3 contains 16 residues. Per germline, CDR1 SGHRS and CDR2 YFSETQ. J gave up 5 bases and V 5 bases, and 14 bases lay outside the gene matches. The CDR3 DNA sequence: TGCGCCAGCAGTGACAGGGAAAGGCTCGGTGGAGATACGCAGTATTTT. Translation: CASSDRERLGGDTQYF. The whole variable domain, remainder taken from reference TRBV5-1 and TRBJ2-3, is KAGVTQTPRYLIKTRGQQVTLSCSPISGHRSVSWYQQTPGQGLQFLFEYFSETQRNKGNFPGRFSGRQFSNSRSEMNVSTLELGDSALYLCASSDRERLGGDTQYFGPGTRLTVL.

The chain couples TRBV27 to TRBJ2-3; no reliable D call. Germline V gene sequence: CDR1 MNHEY, CDR2 SMNVEV (reference sequence). V lost 3 bases to trimming and J lost 1 base, with 8 bases between them. The CDR3 sequence is 14 residues long. This chain's CDR3 is CASSFVSRTDTQYF. CDR3 DNA sequence: TGTGCCAGCAGTTTTGTTTCTCGCACAGATACGCAGTATTTT.

The table lists this clone with a few counts. The J gene is TRBJ2-2, the V gene TRBV19, with D perhaps TRBD1 (6 bases). The CDR3 is made up of 15 amino acids. From germline, CDR1 is LNHDA and CDR2 SQIVND (reference sequence). Trimming shortened V by 4 bases and J by 4 bases, and 13 bases separated the two germline ends. The CDR3 DNA sequence: TGTGCCAGTAGTACCAAAGACAGGTTCACCGGGGAGCTGTTTTTT. It translates to CASSTKDRFTGELFF.

There are a few counts of this clone. The chain combines TRBV7-9 with TRBJ1-2; tentative D call: TRBD1 (5 bases). There are 15 residues in the CDR3. The germline V gene encodes CDR1 SEHNR and CDR2 FQNEAQ (reference sequence). Trimming left V 1 base short and J 5 bases short, with 14 bases between. In DNA, the CDR3 is TGTGCCAGCAGCTTAGGTTTCCACGGGGGATATGGCTACACCTTC. This translates into CASSLGFHGGYGYTF. Filled out from reference TRBV7-9 and TRBJ1-2, the complete variable domain reads DTGVSQNPRHKITKRGQNVTFRCDPISEHNRLYWYRQTLGQGPEFLTYFQNEAQLEKSRLLSDRFSAERPKGSFSTLEIQRTEQGDSAMYLCASSLGFHGGYGYTFGSGTRLTVV.

V and J are TRBV5-1 and TRBJ2-1, with TRBD2 matching over 9 bases. Germline loops: CDR1 SGHRS, CDR2 YFSETQ. The CDR3 totals 16 residues. V was clipped by 0 bases and J by 7 bases; unmatched bases: 8. The CDR3 loop reads CASSLAVAGEKNEQFF. CDR3 bases: TGCGCCAGCAGCTTGGCCGTAGCGGGAGAAAAAAATGAGCAGTTCTTC.